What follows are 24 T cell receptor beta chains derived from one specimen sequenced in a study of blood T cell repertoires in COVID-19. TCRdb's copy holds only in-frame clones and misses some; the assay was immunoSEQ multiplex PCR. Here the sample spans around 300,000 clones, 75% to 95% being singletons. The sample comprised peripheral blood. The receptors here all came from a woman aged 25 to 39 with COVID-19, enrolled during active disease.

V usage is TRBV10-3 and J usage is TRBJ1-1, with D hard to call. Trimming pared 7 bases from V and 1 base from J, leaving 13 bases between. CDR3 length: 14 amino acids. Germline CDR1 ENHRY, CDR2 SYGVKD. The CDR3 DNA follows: TGTGCCATCAATCAGGTAAACGGGAACACTGAAGCTTTCTTT. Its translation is CAINQVNGNTEAFF.

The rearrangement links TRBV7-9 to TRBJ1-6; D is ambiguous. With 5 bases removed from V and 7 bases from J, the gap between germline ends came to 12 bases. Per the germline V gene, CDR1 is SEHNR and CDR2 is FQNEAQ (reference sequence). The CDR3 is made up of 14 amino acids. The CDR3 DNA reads TGTGCCAGCAGCCTTGAGAGGAAGAATTCACCCCTCCACTTT. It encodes CASSLERKNSPLHF.

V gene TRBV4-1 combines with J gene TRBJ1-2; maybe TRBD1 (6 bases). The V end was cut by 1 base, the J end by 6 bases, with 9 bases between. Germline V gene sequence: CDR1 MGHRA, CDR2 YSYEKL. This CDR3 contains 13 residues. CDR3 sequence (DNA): TGCGCCAGCAGCCAAGTAACAGGGAATGGCTACACCTTC. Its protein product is CASSQVTGNGYTF.

The CDR3 sequence is CASSLGVATETQYF. The DNA for the CDR3 is TGTGCCAGCAGCTTAGGGGTTGCGACAGAGACCCAGTACTTC. The gene calls are TRBV5-5 and TRBJ2-5; tentatively, D is TRBD1 (5 bases). The V end was cut by 2 bases, the J end by 4 bases, with 12 bases between. This CDR3 is 14 amino acids long. Germline V gives CDR1 SGHKS, CDR2 YYEKEE (reference sequence).

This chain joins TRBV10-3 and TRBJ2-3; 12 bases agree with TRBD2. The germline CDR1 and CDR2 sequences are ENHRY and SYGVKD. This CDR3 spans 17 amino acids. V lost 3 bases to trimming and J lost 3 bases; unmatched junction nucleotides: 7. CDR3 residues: CAISDPSGRAGTDTQYF. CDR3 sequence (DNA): TGTGCCATCAGTGACCCTAGCGGGAGGGCCGGGACAGATACGCAGTATTTT.

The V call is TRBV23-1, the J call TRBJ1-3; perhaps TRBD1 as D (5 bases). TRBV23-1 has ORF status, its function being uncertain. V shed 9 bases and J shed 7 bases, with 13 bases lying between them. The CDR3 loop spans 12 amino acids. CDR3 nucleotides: TGCGCCAGGCCAGACAGTACGAACACCATATATTTT. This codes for CARPDSTNTIYF.

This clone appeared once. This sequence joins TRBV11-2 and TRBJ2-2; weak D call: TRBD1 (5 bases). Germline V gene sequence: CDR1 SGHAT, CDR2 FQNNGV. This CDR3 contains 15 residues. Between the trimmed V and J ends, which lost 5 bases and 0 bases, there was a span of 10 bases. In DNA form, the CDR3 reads TGTGCCAGCAGCCCGCCGACAGCGAACACCGGGGAGCTGTTTTTT. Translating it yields CASSPPTANTGELFF.

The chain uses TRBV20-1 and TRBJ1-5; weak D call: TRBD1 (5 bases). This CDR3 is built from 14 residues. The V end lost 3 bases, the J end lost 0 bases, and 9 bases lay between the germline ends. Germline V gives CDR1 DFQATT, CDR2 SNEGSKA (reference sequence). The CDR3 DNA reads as TGCAGTGCTAGTGCAGGGTATAGCAATCAGCCCCAGCATTTT. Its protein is CSASAGYSNQPQHF.

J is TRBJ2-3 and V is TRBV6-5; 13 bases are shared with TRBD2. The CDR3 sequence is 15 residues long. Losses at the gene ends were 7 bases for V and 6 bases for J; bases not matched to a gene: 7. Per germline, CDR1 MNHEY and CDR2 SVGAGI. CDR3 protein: CASTTSGRLKDTQYF. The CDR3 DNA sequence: TGTGCCAGCACGACTAGCGGGAGGCTTAAGGATACGCAGTATTTT.

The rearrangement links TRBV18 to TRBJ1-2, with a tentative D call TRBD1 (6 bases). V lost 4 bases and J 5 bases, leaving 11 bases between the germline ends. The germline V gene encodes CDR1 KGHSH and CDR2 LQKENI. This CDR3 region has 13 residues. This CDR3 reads CASSQAGEYGYTF. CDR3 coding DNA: TGTGCCAGCTCACAGGCAGGGGAGTATGGCTACACCTTC.

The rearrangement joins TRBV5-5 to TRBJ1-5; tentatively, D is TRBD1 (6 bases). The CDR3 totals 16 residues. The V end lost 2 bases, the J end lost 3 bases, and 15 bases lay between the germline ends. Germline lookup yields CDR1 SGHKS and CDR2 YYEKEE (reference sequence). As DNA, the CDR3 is TGTGCCAGCAGCTTCATAGTTGGACAGAACAATCAGCCCCAGCATTTT. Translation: CASSFIVGQNNQPQHF.

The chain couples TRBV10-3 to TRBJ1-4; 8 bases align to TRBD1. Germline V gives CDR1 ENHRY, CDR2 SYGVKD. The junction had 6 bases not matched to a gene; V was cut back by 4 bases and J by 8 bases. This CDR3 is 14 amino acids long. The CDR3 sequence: CAISAGQGLEKLFF. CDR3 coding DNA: TGTGCCATCAGTGCAGGACAGGGACTGGAAAAACTGTTTTTT.

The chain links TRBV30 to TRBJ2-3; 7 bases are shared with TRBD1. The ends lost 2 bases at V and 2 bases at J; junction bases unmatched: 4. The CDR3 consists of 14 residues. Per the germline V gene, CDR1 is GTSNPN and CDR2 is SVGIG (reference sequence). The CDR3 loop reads CAWSRGQITDTQYF. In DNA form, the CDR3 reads TGTGCCTGGAGTAGGGGGCAGATCACAGATACGCAGTATTTT.

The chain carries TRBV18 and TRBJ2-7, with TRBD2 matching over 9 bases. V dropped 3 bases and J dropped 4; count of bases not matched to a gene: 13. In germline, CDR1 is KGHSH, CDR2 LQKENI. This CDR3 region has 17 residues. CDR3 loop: CASSPSPGGSGSYEQYF. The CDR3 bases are TGTGCCAGCTCACCCTCCCCGGGGGGTAGCGGGAGTTACGAGCAGTACTTC.

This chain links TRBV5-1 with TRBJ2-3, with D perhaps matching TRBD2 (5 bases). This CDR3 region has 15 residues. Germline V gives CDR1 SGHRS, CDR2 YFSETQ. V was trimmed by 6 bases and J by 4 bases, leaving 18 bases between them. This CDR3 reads CASTSGLSSADTQYF. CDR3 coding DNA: TGCGCCAGCACATCCGGACTTAGCAGCGCAGATACGCAGTATTTT.

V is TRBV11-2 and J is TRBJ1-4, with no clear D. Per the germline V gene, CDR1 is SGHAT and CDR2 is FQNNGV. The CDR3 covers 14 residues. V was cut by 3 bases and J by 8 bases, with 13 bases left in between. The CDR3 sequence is CASSLAPLEEKLFF. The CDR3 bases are TGTGCCAGCAGCTTGGCACCCCTAGAGGAAAAACTGTTTTTT.

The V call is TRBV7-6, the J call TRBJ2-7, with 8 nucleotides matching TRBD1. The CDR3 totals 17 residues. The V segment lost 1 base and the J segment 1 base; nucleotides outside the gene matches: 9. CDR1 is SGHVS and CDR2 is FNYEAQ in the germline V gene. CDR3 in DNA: TGTGCCAGCAGCTTAGAGTCGGCCGGGACAGGATCCTACGAGCAGTACTTC. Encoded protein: CASSLESAGTGSYEQYF.

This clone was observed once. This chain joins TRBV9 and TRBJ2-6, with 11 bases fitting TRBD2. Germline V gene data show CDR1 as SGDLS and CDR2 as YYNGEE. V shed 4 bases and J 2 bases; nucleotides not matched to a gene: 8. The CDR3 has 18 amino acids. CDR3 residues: CASSPSGGLPTGANVLTF. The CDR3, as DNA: TGTGCCAGCAGCCCTAGCGGGGGGCTACCCACTGGGGCCAACGTCCTGACTTTC.

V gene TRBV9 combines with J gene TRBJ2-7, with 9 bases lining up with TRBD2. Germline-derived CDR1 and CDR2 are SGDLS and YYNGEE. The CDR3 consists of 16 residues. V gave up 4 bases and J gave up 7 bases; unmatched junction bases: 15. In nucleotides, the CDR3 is TGTGCCAGCAGCCCCTCGAGGGCGGGAGGGCCGGAGGAGCAGTACTTC. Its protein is CASSPSRAGGPEEQYF.

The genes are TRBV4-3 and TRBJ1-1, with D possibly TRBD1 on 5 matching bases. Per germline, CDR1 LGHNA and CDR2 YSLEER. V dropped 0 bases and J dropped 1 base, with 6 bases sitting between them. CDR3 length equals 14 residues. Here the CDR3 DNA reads TGCGCCAGCAGCCAAGATGGGGCGAACACTGAAGCTTTCTTT. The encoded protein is CASSQDGANTEAFF.

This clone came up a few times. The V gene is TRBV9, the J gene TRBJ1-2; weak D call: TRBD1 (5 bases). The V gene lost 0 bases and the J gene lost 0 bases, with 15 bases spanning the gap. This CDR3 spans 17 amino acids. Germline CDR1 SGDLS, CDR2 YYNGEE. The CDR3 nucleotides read TGTGCCAGCAGCGTAGGTTCCCAGCGGGGCGCTAACTATGGCTACACCTTC. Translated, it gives CASSVGSQRGANYGYTF.

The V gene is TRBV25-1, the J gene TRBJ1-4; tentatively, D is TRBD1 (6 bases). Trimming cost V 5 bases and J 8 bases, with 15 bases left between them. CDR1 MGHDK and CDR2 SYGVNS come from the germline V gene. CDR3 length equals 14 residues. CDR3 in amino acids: CASSPGQSGEKLFF. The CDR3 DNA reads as TGTGCCAGCAGTCCCGGACAGTCAGGGGAAAAACTGTTTTTT.

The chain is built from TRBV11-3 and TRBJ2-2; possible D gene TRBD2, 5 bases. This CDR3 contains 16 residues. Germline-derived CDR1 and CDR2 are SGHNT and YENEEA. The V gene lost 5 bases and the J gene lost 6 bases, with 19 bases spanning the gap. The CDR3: CASSQTVGGGPGELFF. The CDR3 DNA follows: TGTGCCAGCAGCCAAACCGTGGGTGGAGGTCCCGGGGAGCTGTTTTTT.

CDR3 coding DNA: TGTGCCAGCAGCTTAGGGGTAGCGGAGCGCACAGATACGCAGTATTTT. Its translation: CASSLGVAERTDTQYF. The chain uses TRBV11-1 and TRBJ2-3; D perhaps matches TRBD2 (6 bases). This CDR3 has 16 amino acids. Germline-derived CDR1 and CDR2 are SGHAT and FQDESV (reference sequence). Trimming stripped 1 base from V and 1 base from J, with 12 bases between.